This TCR beta chain was observed in a study of shared clonotypes between healthy human individuals. Study at large: Per donor, three plates held CD4 naive cells, three held CD4 memory, two held CD8 naive and one held CD8 memory. Study results and limitations: Generation probabilities were higher for clonotypes shared across all four sorted-subset donors than for unshared ones.

The CDR3 contains 16 residues. Trimming pared 3 bases from V and 2 bases from J, leaving 16 bases between. Germline V gene sequence: CDR1 KGHSH, CDR2 LQKENI. CD4+ cells underwent separation, giving CD45RA+ naive and CD45RA-negative memory subsets. As regards this clone: Its antigen is still unknown.

Deep-level running was used for the assay. The method was immunoSEQ multiplex PCR; TCRdb's version includes in-frame clones alone and lacks a portion of them. The sample records 2 million to 3 million clones, 80% to 95% being singletons. Input material: naive CD4+ T cells from PBMCs. Subset described: CD45RA+ positively selected. The sequence came from a man aged 18 to 29 in good health. Some clones in this sample may be carry-over from other donors' samples. The rearrangement links TRBV18 to TRBJ2-5, with TRBD2 as a possible D gene (6 bases). The CDR3 protein is CASSPLGGQGQETQYF. Written as DNA, the CDR3 is TGTGCCAGCTCACCCCTAGGAGGGCAAGGACAAGAGACCCAGTACTTC.